These 29 T cell receptor beta chains were sequenced from one sample in a study of shared clonotypes between healthy human individuals. Clones were sequenced by immunoSEQ multiplex PCR, and TCRdb holds only the in-frame ones, with some missing. In the table there are more than 400,000 clones, 95% to 97% of which are singletons. Material: naive CD4+ T cells sorted from blood. Stated subset: CD45RA+ positively selected. All receptors derive from a woman in her thirties in good health.

The V and J genes are TRBV5-6 and TRBJ1-2; D remains unclear. V lost 0 bases to trimming and J lost 6 bases, with 12 bases between them. Germline V gives CDR1 SGHDT, CDR2 YYEEEE. This CDR3 comprises 14 residues. Here the CDR3 DNA reads TGTGCCAGCAGCTTGGGTTCCACAACGGATGGCTACACCTTC. Encoded protein: CASSLGSTTDGYTF.

The gene calls are TRBV28 and TRBJ1-3; D unresolved. Trimming left V 8 bases short and J 1 base short, with 6 bases between. Per the germline V gene, CDR1 is MDHEN and CDR2 is SYDVKM. There are 12 residues in the CDR3. CDR3 sequence reads: CASAGSGNTIYF. CDR3 nucleotide sequence: TGTGCCAGCGCAGGTTCTGGAAACACCATATATTTT.

This chain connects TRBV6-4 to TRBJ2-1; D might be TRBD2 (6 bases). The germline gives CDR1 MRHNA, CDR2 SNTAGT. This CDR3 has 16 amino acids. V lost 2 bases to trimming and J lost 1 base, with 12 bases between them. Written as DNA, the CDR3 is TGTGCCAGCAGTGACGTCGGGAGCTTTTCCTACAATGAGCAGTTCTTC. This translates into CASSDVGSFSYNEQFF.

V gene TRBV27 combines with J gene TRBJ1-5; no clear D gene. Trimming stripped 6 bases from V and 0 bases from J, with 12 bases between. Germline V gene lookup returns CDR1 MNHEY and CDR2 SMNVEV (reference sequence). CDR3 length equals 15 residues. CDR3 DNA: TGTGCCAGCAGGGGGTCGGGCTATAGCAATCAGCCCCAGCATTTT. It is translated as CASRGSGYSNQPQHF.

The V call is TRBV9, the J call TRBJ2-7; the D gene could be TRBD1 or TRBD2 (6 bases each). Germline CDR1 SGDLS, CDR2 YYNGEE. With 4 bases removed from V and 9 bases from J, the gap between germline ends came to 26 bases. This CDR3 contains 16 residues. The CDR3: CASSPRSGASLSGQYF. CDR3 in DNA: TGTGCCAGCAGCCCTCGTTCGGGGGCCAGTCTGTCGGGGCAGTACTTC.

This chain uses TRBV5-6 with TRBJ1-2, with 8 bases lining up with TRBD1. The CDR3 consists of 13 residues. Trimming removed 6 bases from V and 2 bases from J; junction bases left unmatched: 3. Germline assignment: CDR1 SGHDT and CDR2 YYEEEE. In nucleotides, the CDR3 is TGTGCCAGCACATGGACAGGGAACTATGGCTACACCTTC. Translation gives CASTWTGNYGYTF.

The chain recombines TRBV7-2 with TRBJ2-7, with 7 bases that match TRBD2. V lost 2 bases, J lost 2 bases, and 12 bases stayed unmatched. Looked up from germline, CDR1 is SGHTA and CDR2 is FQGNSA. CDR3 length: 17 residues. CDR3 residues: CASSLRRSLAATYEQYF. CDR3 coding DNA: TGTGCCAGCAGCTTAAGACGATCTCTAGCGGCGACCTACGAGCAGTACTTC.

The chain carries TRBV27 and TRBJ1-5, with 9 bases matching TRBD1. The germline gives CDR1 MNHEY, CDR2 SMNVEV (reference sequence). The CDR3 spans 16 residues. V was clipped by 3 bases and J by 6 bases; unmatched bases: 9. The CDR3 sequence is CASSFPDRGRRQPQHF. As DNA, the CDR3 is TGTGCCAGCAGTTTCCCGGACAGGGGAAGGCGTCAGCCCCAGCATTTT.

V usage is TRBV28 and J usage is TRBJ2-7, with 10 bases fitting TRBD2. J lost 0 bases, V lost 5 bases, and 7 bases had no gene match. The CDR3 length is 16 residues. The V gene's germline CDR1 is MDHEN and CDR2 SYDVKM. Written as DNA, the CDR3 is TGTGCCAGCAGTCCCCGGGGACTAGCGATCTCCTACGAGCAGTACTTC. Its translation: CASSPRGLAISYEQYF.

The gene calls are TRBV20-1 and TRBJ2-5; D gene unclear. The J call is doubtful: the DNA matches TRBJ2-7 better. Germline V gives CDR1 DFQATT, CDR2 SNEGSKA (reference sequence). This CDR3 region has 11 residues. CDR3 in amino acids: CSASPLYEQYF. Here the CDR3 DNA reads TGCAGTGCTAGTCCGCTCTACGAGCAGTACTTC.

The V gene is TRBV2, the J gene TRBJ2-2; the match to TRBD1 covers 10 bases. The CDR3 is made up of 13 amino acids. From germline, CDR1 is SNHLY and CDR2 FYNNEI. V shed 8 bases, J shed 7 bases, and the junction held 4 bases outside the gene matches. The CDR3 coding sequence is TGTGCCAGCTCCGGGACAGGGGTCGGGGAGCTGTTTTTT. This translates into CASSGTGVGELFF.

The J gene is TRBJ1-1, the V gene TRBV6-5; no firm D call. The CDR3 is made up of 14 amino acids. Germline CDR1 and CDR2: MNHEY and SVGAGI. With 6 bases removed from V and 1 base from J, the gap between germline ends came to 12 bases. Here the CDR3 DNA reads TGTGCCAGCAGCCACCCGGAGAGGAACACTGAAGCTTTCTTT. As protein: CASSHPERNTEAFF.

J is TRBJ2-7 and V is TRBV28, with D tentatively TRBD2 (5 bases). V gave up 5 bases and J gave up 7 bases, with 21 bases separating them. CDR3 size: 15 residues. CDR1 and CDR2 from the germline V gene are MDHEN and SYDVKM. The CDR3 sequence is CASSVRRLGVGEQYF. CDR3 in DNA: TGTGCCAGCAGTGTTAGGCGGCTCGGGGTAGGGGAGCAGTACTTC.

The V call is TRBV13, the J call TRBJ2-2, with 8 bases fitting TRBD1. The V and J ends lost 5 bases and 1 base, in that order; junction bases with no gene match: 9. CDR1 PRHDT and CDR2 FYEKMQ come from the germline V gene (reference sequence). The CDR3 spans 17 residues. The CDR3 nucleotides read TGTGCCAGCAGCCTTGCAACAGGGGGAATGAACACCGGGGAGCTGTTTTTT. Translation: CASSLATGGMNTGELFF. Variable domain in full (rest from reference TRBV13 and TRBJ2-2): AAGVIQSPRHLIKEKRETATLKCYPIPRHDTVYWYQQGPGQDPQFLISFYEKMQSDKGSIPDRFSAQQFSDYHSELNMSSLELGDSALYFCASSLATGGMNTGELFFGEGSRLTVL.

Details on this clone: Other DNA sequences of this sample code for an identical CDR3. CDR3 in amino acids: CASSPSTDTQYF. In nucleotides, the CDR3 is TGTGCCAGCAGCCCCAGCACAGATACGCAGTATTTT. V usage is TRBV7-9 and J usage is TRBJ2-3, with D unresolved. The CDR3 loop spans 12 amino acids. Per the germline V gene, CDR1 is SEHNR and CDR2 is FQNEAQ (reference sequence). Trimming cost V 5 bases and J 0 bases, with 3 bases left between them.

This rearrangement joins TRBV18 to TRBJ1-1; TRBD1 agrees at 7 bases. Trimming cost V 5 bases and J 0 bases; bases outside gene matches: 15. Germline values: CDR1 KGHSH, CDR2 LQKENI. This CDR3 comprises 18 residues. The CDR3 coding sequence is TGTGCCAGCTCAACGACACAGGGGCCGTACACCTTGAACACTGAAGCTTTCTTT. Its protein is CASSTTQGPYTLNTEAFF.

The chain has TRBV14 and TRBJ2-3; no firm D call. This CDR3 is 15 amino acids long. The V end was cut by 2 bases, the J end by 0 bases, with 9 bases between. CDR1 and CDR2 from the germline V gene are SGHDN and FVKESK. CDR3 amino acids: CASSQSLDSTDTQYF. The CDR3 DNA reads as TGTGCCAGCAGCCAATCGCTAGATAGCACAGATACGCAGTATTTT.

This clone was found once. The chain joins TRBV9 to TRBJ1-5; D uncertain. Between the trimmed V and J ends, which lost 0 bases and 5 bases, there was a span of 12 bases. From germline, CDR1 is SGDLS and CDR2 YYNGEE. This CDR3 region has 15 residues. The CDR3 here is CASSVEPMQDQPQHF. CDR3 bases: TGTGCCAGCAGCGTAGAACCCATGCAGGATCAGCCCCAGCATTTT.

Only a few counts were recorded for this clone. The chain has TRBV5-1 and TRBJ2-7; D is perhaps TRBD1 (6 bases). The V gene's germline CDR1 is SGHRS and CDR2 YFSETQ. The CDR3 loop spans 12 amino acids. Between the trimmed V and J ends, which lost 5 bases and 3 bases, there was a span of 9 bases. CDR3 nucleotide sequence: TGCGCCAGCAGGACGGACAGCTACGAGCAGTACTTC. It yields the protein CASRTDSYEQYF.

This rearrangement joins TRBV5-1 to TRBJ1-4, with D unclear. The CDR3 consists of 14 residues. Germline V gene data show CDR1 as SGHRS and CDR2 as YFSETQ. Trimming pared 0 bases from V and 6 bases from J, leaving 9 bases between. CDR3 in amino acids: CASSLAQRDEKLFF. The DNA of the CDR3 is TGCGCCAGCAGCTTGGCACAGAGGGATGAAAAACTGTTTTTT.

The J gene is TRBJ2-1, the V gene TRBV9, with no clear D. V was shortened by 1 base and J by 1 base, with 6 bases between the two germline ends. The CDR3 has 14 residues. CDR1 is SGDLS and CDR2 is YYNGEE in the germline V gene. CDR3 DNA: TGTGCCAGCAGCGTATACTTGTCCTACAATGAGCAGTTCTTC. Translating gives CASSVYLSYNEQFF.

The V gene is TRBV28, the J gene TRBJ2-2; D unresolved. Trimming left V 2 bases short and J 7 bases short, with 11 bases between. The germline V gene encodes CDR1 MDHEN and CDR2 SYDVKM. This CDR3 region has 14 residues. The CDR3 nucleotides read TGTGCCAGCAGTTTAGGGGATTTTTGCGGGGAGCTGTTTTTT. It encodes CASSLGDFCGELFF.

V is TRBV5-8 and J is TRBJ2-7, with D possibly matching TRBD1 (5 bases). CDR1 is SGHTS and CDR2 is YDEGEE in the germline V gene. V lost 2 bases and J 3 bases, leaving 12 bases between the germline ends. CDR3 length: 14 residues. CDR3 loop: CASSFNRQNYEQYF. CDR3 DNA sequence: TGTGCCAGCAGCTTTAATAGACAGAACTACGAGCAGTACTTC.

The chain is built from TRBV5-4 and TRBJ2-5; D is perhaps TRBD2 (6 bases). V lost 3 bases to trimming and J lost 5 bases, with 14 bases between them. Germline CDR1 SGHNT, CDR2 YYREEE (reference sequence). The CDR3 has 14 amino acids. CDR3 sequence: CASSSKGLAETQYF. Here the CDR3 DNA reads TGTGCCAGCAGCTCCAAGGGGCTAGCGGAGACCCAGTACTTC.

This clone was seen once. The sample contains more than one DNA sequence encoding this CDR3. V and J are TRBV28 and TRBJ2-7; D remains unclear. Germline V gives CDR1 MDHEN, CDR2 SYDVKM. The CDR3 runs to 12 residues. V lost 8 bases and J lost 1, with 9 bases in between. The CDR3 nucleotides are TGTGCCAGCTGCTCAGCGTCCTACGAGCAGTACTTC. Its translation: CASCSASYEQYF. The full variable domain, its missing parts supplied by reference TRBV28 and TRBJ2-7, is DVKVTQSSRYLVKRTGEKVFLECVQDMDHENMFWYRQDPGLGLRLIYFSYDVKMKEKGDIPEGYSVSREKKERFSLILESASTNQTSMYLCASCSASYEQYFGPGTRLTVT.

The rearrangement uses TRBV9 and TRBJ2-1, with unresolved D. Trimming left V 7 bases short and J 7 bases short, with 18 bases between. Germline V lookup: CDR1 SGDLS, CDR2 YYNGEE. The CDR3 is made up of 14 amino acids. The CDR3 is CASGLGEVVNEQFF. CDR3 coding DNA: TGTGCCAGCGGCCTCGGAGAAGTGGTAAATGAGCAGTTCTTC. Complete variable domain (other parts from reference TRBV9 and TRBJ2-1): DSGVTQTPKHLITATGQRVTLRCSPRSGDLSVYWYQQSLDQGLQFLIQYYNGEERAKGNILERFSAQQFPDLHSELNLSSLELGDSALYFCASGLGEVVNEQFFGPGTRLTVL.

V gene TRBV16 combines with J gene TRBJ2-1; D gene unclear. Germline V CDR1 and CDR2: KGHSY, FQNENV. Between the trimmed V and J ends, which lost 4 bases and 6 bases, there was a span of 16 bases. CDR3 size: 15 residues. The chain's CDR3 is CASSPWAVASNEQFF. The CDR3 DNA follows: TGTGCCAGCAGCCCATGGGCCGTAGCTTCCAATGAGCAGTTCTTC.

This clone was observed a few times. This chain uses TRBV6-7 with TRBJ2-7; 9 nucleotides align to TRBD1. TRBV6-7 is treated as an ORF (open reading frame) with a function not yet certain. This CDR3 spans 12 amino acids. The ends lost 7 bases at V and 5 bases at J; junction bases unmatched: 3. The CDR3 nucleotides read TGTGCCAGCACCGGGACAGGGCACGAGCAGTACTTC. Translation gives CASTGTGHEQYF.

The chain recombines TRBV28 with TRBJ2-5; 8 bases agree with TRBD1. V lost 4 bases to trimming and J lost 5 bases; unmatched junction nucleotides: 9. Germline lookup yields CDR1 MDHEN and CDR2 SYDVKM. This CDR3 is 15 amino acids long. In DNA form, the CDR3 reads TGTGCCAGCAGTTCACCGACAGGGGCCAGGGAGACCCAGTACTTC. It is translated as CASSSPTGARETQYF.